The 9 T cell receptor beta chains below come from one sample, sequenced in a study of Ad26.COV2.S vaccination and SARS-CoV-2 variants (dated by TCRdb to the early 2020s). Library preparation used the immunoSEQ multiplex PCR assay. The source is immuneACCESS, and TCRdb retained only in-frame sequences with V and J called. Part of the clones is not carried over; for the studies checked, unresolved V genes explain less than half of this, and the remainder is unexplained. The sample includes 180,000 or so clones, with around nine tenths observed a single time. The ten largest clones capture about 5.9% of the sample. Read against the paper, the sample's time point label means: individuals recovered from natural SARS-CoV-2 infection. Sequencing was performed on peripheral blood, taken after recovery from COVID-19. The receptors were sampled from a human donor who had recovered from COVID-19.

The chain joins TRBV5-4 to TRBJ2-2; TRBD2 is a possible D gene (5 bases). The CDR3 is 16 amino acids. V lost 1 base and J 3 bases, leaving 13 bases between the germline ends. Germline-derived CDR1 and CDR2 are SGHNT and YYREEE (reference sequence). In nucleotides, the CDR3 is TGTGCCAGCAGCTTGTTGGGGAGTGGGGACACCGGGGAGCTGTTTTTT. Its protein is CASSLLGSGDTGELFF. Looking up the rest from reference TRBV5-4 and TRBJ2-2 gives the full variable domain: ETGVTQSPTHLIKTRGQQVTLRCSSQSGHNTVSWYQQALGQGPQFIFQYYREEENGRGNFPPRFSGLQFPNYSSELNVNALELDDSALYLCASSLLGSGDTGELFFGEGSRLTVL.

This chain links TRBV23-1 with TRBJ2-5; 10 nucleotides match TRBD2. TRBV23-1 is assigned to the ORF class and has an uncertain function. This CDR3 region has 16 residues. The V segment lost 0 bases and the J segment 5 bases; nucleotides outside the gene matches: 6. The CDR3 DNA is TGCGCCAGCAGTCAATCTCACCTAGCGGGAGAGGAGACCCAGTACTTC. Its protein is CASSQSHLAGEETQYF.

The V and J genes are TRBV7-2 and TRBJ2-1; 9 bases fit TRBD2. With 1 base clipped from V and 5 bases from J, the junction kept 9 bases outside the gene matches. CDR1 and CDR2 (germline): SGHTA, FQGNSA. The CDR3 is 17 amino acids. CDR3 DNA sequence: TGTGCCAGCAGCTTAGTGGGTCGTCTAGCGGGAAACAATGAGCAGTTCTTC. Translated, it gives CASSLVGRLAGNNEQFF.

Here the CDR3 DNA reads TGCGCCAGCAGTGACCCCCTACTAGCGGGAGGGTCCAATGAGCAGTTCTTC. This gives the protein CASSDPLLAGGSNEQFF. The genes are TRBV10-2 and TRBJ2-1, with 13 bases aligning to TRBD2. In germline, CDR1 is WSHSY, CDR2 SAAADI. Trimming removed 3 bases from V and 6 bases from J; junction bases left unmatched: 8. This CDR3 comprises 17 residues.

V usage is TRBV3-1 (or the pseudogene TRBV3-2) and J usage is TRBJ1-4, with D possibly matching TRBD1 (6 bases). Looked up from germline, CDR1 is LGHDT and CDR2 is YNNKEL (reference sequence). The CDR3 is made up of 14 amino acids. Trimming stripped 5 bases from V and 7 bases from J, with 14 bases between. CDR3 sequence (DNA): TGTGCCAGCAGCGTTCCAGGGGTTAGTGAAAAACTGTTTTTT. Amino acid sequence: CASSVPGVSEKLFF.

This chain connects TRBV9 to TRBJ1-6; 7 bases agree with TRBD1. Per the germline V gene, CDR1 is SGDLS and CDR2 is YYNGEE. The CDR3 runs 16 residues. The ends lost 2 bases at V and 9 bases at J; junction bases unmatched: 11. CDR3 bases: TGTGCCAGCAGCGTGAGTCTAGACAGGGCTGGTTCACCCCTCCACTTT. Residues: CASSVSLDRAGSPLHF.

This clone came up once. This sequence joins TRBV18 and TRBJ2-7, with D tentatively TRBD1 or TRBD2 (5 bases each). Germline V CDR1 and CDR2: KGHSH, LQKENI. The CDR3 consists of 13 residues. Trimming took 2 bases from V and 7 from J, leaving 12 bases between them. DNA for the CDR3: TGTGCCAGCTCACCAACGACAGAGGGGGAGCAGTACTTC. Translating gives CASSPTTEGEQYF.

This sequence joins TRBV27 and TRBJ2-7; D remains unclear. The CDR3 runs to 15 residues. V lost 4 bases to trimming and J lost 3 bases, with 16 bases between them. Per germline, CDR1 MNHEY and CDR2 SMNVEV (reference sequence). CDR3 in amino acids: CASSYSRSINYEQYF. In DNA, the CDR3 is TGTGCCAGCAGTTATTCCAGGTCGATTAACTACGAGCAGTACTTC.

In its sample, this clone was seen a few times. The gene calls are TRBV7-9 and TRBJ1-3, with TRBD1 as a possible D gene (5 bases). The CDR3 covers 13 residues. In germline, CDR1 is SEHNR, CDR2 FQNEAQ (reference sequence). Between the trimmed V and J ends, which lost 4 bases and 4 bases, there was a span of 8 bases. DNA of the CDR3: TGTGCCAGCAGCTACCGGGGGGGAAACACCATATATTTT. It translates to CASSYRGGNTIYF.